The clone carrying this T cell receptor (beta chain) showed up many times. In germline, CDR1 is DFQATT, CDR2 SNEGSKA (reference sequence). The CDR3 contains 14 residues. V trimming: 6 bases; J trimming: 8 bases; junction bases outside the gene matches: 12. The sample comes from a study of T-cell reconstitution after alpha-beta-depleted transplantation in children. Construction of the TCRbeta library involved unique molecular identifiers. TCRdb re-called the PCR reads through MiXCR, storing one row per CDR3 protein. Of 80,000 to 95,000 distinct CDR3 sequences detected, roughly 8% appear once; the ten largest clones hold approximately 6.6%.

The specimen comprised PBMCs from the stem cell graft donor, sampled from the stem cell graft. The V gene is TRBV20-1, the J gene TRBJ2-1, with 8 bases fitting TRBD1. This receptor was identified in a human donor who donated a stem cell graft to a child with congenital amegakaryocytic thrombocytopenia. CDR3 amino acids: CSALSGQGADEQFF. Here the CDR3 DNA reads TGCAGTGCGCTAAGCGGCCAGGGGGCGGATGAGCAGTTCTTC.